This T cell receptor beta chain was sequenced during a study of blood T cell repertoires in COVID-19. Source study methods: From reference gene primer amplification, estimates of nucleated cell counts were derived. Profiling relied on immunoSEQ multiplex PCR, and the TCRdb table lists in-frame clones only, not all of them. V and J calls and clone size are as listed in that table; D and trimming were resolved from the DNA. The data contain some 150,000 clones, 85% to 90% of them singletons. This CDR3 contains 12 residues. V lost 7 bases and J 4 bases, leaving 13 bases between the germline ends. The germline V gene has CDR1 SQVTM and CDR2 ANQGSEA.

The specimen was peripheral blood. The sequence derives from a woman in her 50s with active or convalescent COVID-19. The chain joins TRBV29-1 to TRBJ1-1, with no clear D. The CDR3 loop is CSADPGSTEAFF. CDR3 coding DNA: TGCAGCGCGGACCCGGGGTCCACTGAAGCTTTCTTT.